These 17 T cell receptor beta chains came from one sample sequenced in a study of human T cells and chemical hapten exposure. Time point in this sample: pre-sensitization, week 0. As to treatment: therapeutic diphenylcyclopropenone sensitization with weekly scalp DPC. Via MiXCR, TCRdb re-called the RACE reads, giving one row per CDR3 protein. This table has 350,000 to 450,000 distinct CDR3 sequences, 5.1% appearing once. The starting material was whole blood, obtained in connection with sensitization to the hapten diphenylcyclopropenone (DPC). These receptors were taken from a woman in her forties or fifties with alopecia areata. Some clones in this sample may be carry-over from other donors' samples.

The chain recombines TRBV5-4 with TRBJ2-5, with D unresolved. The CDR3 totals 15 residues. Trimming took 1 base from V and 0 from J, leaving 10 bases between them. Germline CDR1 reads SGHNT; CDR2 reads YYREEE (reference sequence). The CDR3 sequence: CASSLTIFDQETQYF. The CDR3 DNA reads TGTGCCAGCAGCTTGACCATTTTTGACCAAGAGACCCAGTACTTC.

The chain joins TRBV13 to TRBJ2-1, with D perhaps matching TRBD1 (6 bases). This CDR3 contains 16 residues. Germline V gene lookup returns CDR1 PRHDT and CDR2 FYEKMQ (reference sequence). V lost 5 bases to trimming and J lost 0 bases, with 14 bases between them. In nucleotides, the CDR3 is TGTGCCAGCAGCCAAGCTACAGGGAGCTCCTACAATGAGCAGTTCTTC. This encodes CASSQATGSSYNEQFF.

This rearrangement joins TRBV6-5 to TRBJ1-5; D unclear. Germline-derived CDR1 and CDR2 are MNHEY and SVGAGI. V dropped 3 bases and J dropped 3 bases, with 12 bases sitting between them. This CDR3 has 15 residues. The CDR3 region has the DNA TGTGCCAGCAGTTATGTCAGTCGGTCCAATCAGCCCCAGCATTTT. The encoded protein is CASSYVSRSNQPQHF.

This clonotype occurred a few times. This CDR3 is CASSLKSQGANTGELFF. The CDR3, as DNA: TGTGCCAGCAGCCTAAAATCACAGGGGGCAAACACCGGGGAGCTGTTTTTT. The chain uses TRBV12-3 or TRBV12-4 and TRBJ2-2, with 9 bases identical to TRBD1. The ends lost 6 bases at V and 2 bases at J; junction bases unmatched: 10. The CDR3 length is 17 residues.

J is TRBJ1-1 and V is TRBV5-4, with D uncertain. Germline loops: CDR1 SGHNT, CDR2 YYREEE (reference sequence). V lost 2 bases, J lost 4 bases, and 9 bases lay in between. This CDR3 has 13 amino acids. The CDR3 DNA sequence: TGTGCCAGCAGCTTAGAAAAGCTCACTGAAGCTTTCTTT. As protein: CASSLEKLTEAFF.

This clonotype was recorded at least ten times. CDR3 region: CASSQGSQGASKNIQYF. The CDR3 DNA reads as TGCGCCAGCAGCCAAGGATCACAGGGGGCCAGCAAAAACATTCAGTACTTC. The chain carries TRBV4-3 and TRBJ2-4; 9 bases align to TRBD1. Germline CDR1 and CDR2: LGHNA and YSLEER. CDR3 length: 17 amino acids. V was pared by 1 base and J by 3 bases, with 7 bases of the junction left unmatched.

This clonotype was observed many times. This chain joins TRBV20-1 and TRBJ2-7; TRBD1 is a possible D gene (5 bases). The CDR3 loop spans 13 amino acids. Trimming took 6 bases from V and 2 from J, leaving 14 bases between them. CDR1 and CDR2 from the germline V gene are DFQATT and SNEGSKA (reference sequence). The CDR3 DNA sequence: TGCAGTGCCCCATCGGACACCGCCTACGAGCAGTACTTC. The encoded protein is CSAPSDTAYEQYF.

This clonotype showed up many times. CDR3 DNA: TGCGCCAGCAGCCCGAACCGGGGCGCCGGCTACAATGAGCAGTTCTTC. Protein: CASSPNRGAGYNEQFF. J is TRBJ2-1 and V is TRBV5-1, with D perhaps given as TRBD1 or TRBD2 (5 bases each). Trimming pared 4 bases from V and 3 bases from J, leaving 17 bases between. The V gene's germline CDR1 is SGHRS and CDR2 YFSETQ. CDR3 length equals 16 residues.

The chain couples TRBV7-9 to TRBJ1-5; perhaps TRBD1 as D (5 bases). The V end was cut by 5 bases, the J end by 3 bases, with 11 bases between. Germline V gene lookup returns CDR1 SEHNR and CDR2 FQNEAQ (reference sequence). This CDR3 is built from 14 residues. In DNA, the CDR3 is TGTGCCAGCAGCGCGGGACTTTACAATCAGCCCCAGCATTTT. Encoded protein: CASSAGLYNQPQHF. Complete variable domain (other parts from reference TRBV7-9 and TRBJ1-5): DTGVSQNPRHKITKRGQNVTFRCDPISEHNRLYWYRQTLGQGPEFLTYFQNEAQLEKSRLLSDRFSAERPKGSFSTLEIQRTEQGDSAMYLCASSAGLYNQPQHFGDGTRLSIL.

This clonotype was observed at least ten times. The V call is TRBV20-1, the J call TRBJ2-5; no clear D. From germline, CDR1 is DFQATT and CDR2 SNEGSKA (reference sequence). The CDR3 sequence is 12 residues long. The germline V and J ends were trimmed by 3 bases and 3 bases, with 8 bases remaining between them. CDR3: CSASFGEETQYF. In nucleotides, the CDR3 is TGCAGTGCTAGTTTTGGTGAAGAGACCCAGTACTTC.

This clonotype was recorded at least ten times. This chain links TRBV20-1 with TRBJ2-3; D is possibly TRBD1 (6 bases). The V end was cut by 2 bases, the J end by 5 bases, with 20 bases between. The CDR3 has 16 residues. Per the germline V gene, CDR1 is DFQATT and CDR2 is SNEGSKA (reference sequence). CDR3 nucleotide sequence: TGCAGTGCTAGACAGGACAGCGCCAAAATCATAGATACGCAGTATTTT. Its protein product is CSARQDSAKIIDTQYF.

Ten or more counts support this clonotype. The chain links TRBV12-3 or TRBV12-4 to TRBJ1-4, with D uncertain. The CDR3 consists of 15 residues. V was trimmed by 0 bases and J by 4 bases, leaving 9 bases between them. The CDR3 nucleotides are TGTGCCAGCAGTTTAGCAAGCGGGATTAATGAAAAACTGTTTTTT. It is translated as CASSLASGINEKLFF.

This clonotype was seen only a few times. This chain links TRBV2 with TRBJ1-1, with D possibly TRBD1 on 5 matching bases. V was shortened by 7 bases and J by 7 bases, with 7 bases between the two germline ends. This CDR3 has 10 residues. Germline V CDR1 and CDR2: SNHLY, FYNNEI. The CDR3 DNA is TGTGCCAGCAAGGGGCATGAAGCTTTCTTT. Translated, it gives CASKGHEAFF.

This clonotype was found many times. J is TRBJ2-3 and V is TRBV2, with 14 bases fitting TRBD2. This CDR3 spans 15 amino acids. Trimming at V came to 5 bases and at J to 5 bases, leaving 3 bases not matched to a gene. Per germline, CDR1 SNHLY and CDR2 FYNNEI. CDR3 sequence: CASSWTSGGLDTQYF. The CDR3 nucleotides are TGTGCCAGCAGTTGGACTAGCGGGGGGTTAGATACGCAGTATTTT.

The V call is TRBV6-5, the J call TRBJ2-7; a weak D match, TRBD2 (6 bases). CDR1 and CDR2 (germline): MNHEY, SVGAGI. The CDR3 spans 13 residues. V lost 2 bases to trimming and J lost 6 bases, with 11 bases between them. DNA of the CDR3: TGTGCCAGCAGTTACACGGGGGTGGGCGAGCAGTACTTC. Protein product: CASSYTGVGEQYF.

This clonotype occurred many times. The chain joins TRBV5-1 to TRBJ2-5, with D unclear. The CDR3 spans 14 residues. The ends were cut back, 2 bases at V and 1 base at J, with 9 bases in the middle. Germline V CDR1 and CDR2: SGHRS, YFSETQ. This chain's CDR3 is CASSFVDLQETQYF. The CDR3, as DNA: TGCGCCAGCAGCTTCGTGGACCTCCAAGAGACCCAGTACTTC.

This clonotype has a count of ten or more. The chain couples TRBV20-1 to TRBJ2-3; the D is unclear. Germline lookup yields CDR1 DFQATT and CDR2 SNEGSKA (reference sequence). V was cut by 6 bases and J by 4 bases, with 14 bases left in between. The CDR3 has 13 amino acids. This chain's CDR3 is CSAPSERADTQYF. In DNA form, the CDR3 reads TGCAGTGCCCCCTCCGAGCGCGCAGATACGCAGTATTTT.